The clone carrying this T cell receptor (beta chain) has more than one count but fewer than ten. The antigen remains unidentified. The source of the sample is a study of Graves' ophthalmopathy and Graves' hyperthyroidism. Overall study context: Peripheral blood was collected at initial diagnosis, before any treatment.

Notes on the study in general: For separating ophthalmopathy from stable hyperthyroidism, a 13-signature model gave 87.88% sensitivity and 81.08% specificity.

V gave up 0 bases and J gave up 0 bases, with 6 bases separating them. The CDR3 is 15 amino acids. From germline, CDR1 is KGHSH and CDR2 LQKENI. Amplification of the TCR beta CDR3 regions used RNA transcripts (as template). Scientists carried out first-round RT-PCR using HTBI primers and then a second-round multiplex PCR. TCRdb ran MiXCR on the multiplex PCR reads and lists one entry per CDR3 protein. The sample gives about 480,000 distinct CDR3 sequences, over 13% of which show up once; 8% to 10% is in the top ten. The rearrangement uses TRBV18 and TRBJ1-3; D uncertain. Specimen: blood. This TCR came from a woman in her 30s with Graves' ophthalmopathy. The CDR3 protein is CASSPPANSGNTIYF. The CDR3 region has the DNA TGTGCCAGCTCACCACCGGCAAACTCTGGAAACACCATATATTTT.